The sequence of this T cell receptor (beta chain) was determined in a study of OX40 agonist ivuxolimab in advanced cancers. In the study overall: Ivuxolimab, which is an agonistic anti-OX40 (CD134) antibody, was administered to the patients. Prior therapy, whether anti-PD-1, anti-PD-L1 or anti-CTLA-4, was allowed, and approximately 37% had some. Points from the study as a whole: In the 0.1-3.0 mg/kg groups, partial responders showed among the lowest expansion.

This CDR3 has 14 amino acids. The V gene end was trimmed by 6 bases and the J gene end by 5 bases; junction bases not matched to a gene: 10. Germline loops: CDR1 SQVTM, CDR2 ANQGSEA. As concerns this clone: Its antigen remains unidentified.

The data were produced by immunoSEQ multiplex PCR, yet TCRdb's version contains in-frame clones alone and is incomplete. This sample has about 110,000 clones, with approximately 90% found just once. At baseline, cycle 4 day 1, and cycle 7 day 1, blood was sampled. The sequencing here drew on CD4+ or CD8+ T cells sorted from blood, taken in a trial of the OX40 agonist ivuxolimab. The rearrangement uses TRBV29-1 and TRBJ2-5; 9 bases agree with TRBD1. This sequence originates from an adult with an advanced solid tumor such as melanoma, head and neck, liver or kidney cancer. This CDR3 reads CSVTRQGVSETQYF. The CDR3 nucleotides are TGCAGCGTAACAAGACAGGGGGTCTCGGAGACCCAGTACTTC.